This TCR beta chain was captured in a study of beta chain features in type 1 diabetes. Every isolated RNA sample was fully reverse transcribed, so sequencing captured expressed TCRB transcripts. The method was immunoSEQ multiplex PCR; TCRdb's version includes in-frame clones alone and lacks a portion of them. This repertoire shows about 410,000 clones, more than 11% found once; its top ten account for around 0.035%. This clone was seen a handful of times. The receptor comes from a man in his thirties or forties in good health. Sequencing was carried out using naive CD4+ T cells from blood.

This chain's CDR3 is CASSSLTVPETQYF. The CDR3 nucleotides are TGTGCCAGCAGCTCCCTGACAGTTCCGGAGACCCAGTACTTC. J is TRBJ2-5 and V is TRBV5-4; D may be TRBD1 (5 bases). V dropped 3 bases and J dropped 5 bases, with 14 bases sitting between them. In germline, CDR1 is SGHNT, CDR2 YYREEE (reference sequence). CDR3 length: 14 residues.